These 30 T cell receptor beta chains were sequenced from one sample in a study of blood T cell repertoires in COVID-19. Here immunoSEQ multiplex PCR was the method, and the copy in TCRdb shows in-frame clones only, minus some. In the table there are just over 300,000 clones, around 84% of which are singletons. The sequencing input was PBMCs or T cells enriched from blood (not recorded which). The receptors here all came from a man aged 25 to 40 who had recovered from COVID-19.

CDR3 protein: CASSREGEGISPLHF. CDR3 sequence (DNA): TGTGCCAGCTCACGGGAGGGCGAGGGGATTTCACCCCTCCACTTT. J is TRBJ1-6 and V is TRBV18, with D maybe TRBD1 (5 bases). Germline V gives CDR1 KGHSH, CDR2 LQKENI. Trimming removed 4 bases from V and 9 bases from J, with 16 bases in between. This CDR3 has 15 residues.

The chain recombines TRBV14 with TRBJ2-5, with D possibly TRBD2 on 6 matching bases. CDR1 and CDR2 from the germline V gene are SGHDN and FVKESK. Trimming cost V 4 bases and J 5 bases, with 20 bases left between them. The CDR3 runs 16 residues. The CDR3: CASSPTGDATRETQYF. For the CDR3, the DNA is TGTGCCAGCAGCCCCACGGGGGACGCAACCCGGGAGACCCAGTACTTC.

The gene calls are TRBV3-1 (or the pseudogene TRBV3-2) and TRBJ2-1; tentatively, D is TRBD1 (6 bases). The CDR3 totals 14 residues. The germline CDR1 and CDR2 sequences are LGHDT and YNNKEL (reference sequence). Trimming took 6 bases from V and 1 from J, leaving 10 bases between them. The CDR3 loop reads CASRPRGSYNEQFF. The CDR3 DNA sequence: TGTGCCAGCAGACCTAGGGGGTCCTACAATGAGCAGTTCTTC.

J is TRBJ2-1 and V is TRBV19; 10 nucleotides align to TRBD1. The V segment lost 6 bases and the J segment 4 bases; nucleotides outside the gene matches: 12. Germline CDR1 is LNHDA and CDR2 is SQIVND (reference sequence). This CDR3 is built from 17 residues. CDR3 DNA sequence: TGTGCCAGTAGCCCCACGGACGGGACAGGGGTGTACAATGAGCAGTTCTTC. This translates into CASSPTDGTGVYNEQFF.

The chain combines TRBV11-2 with TRBJ1-3; no reliable D call. V gave up 4 bases and J gave up 0 bases, with 16 bases separating them. Germline V gene sequence: CDR1 SGHAT, CDR2 FQNNGV. The CDR3 is made up of 17 amino acids. The CDR3 nucleotides are TGTGCCAGCAGCTCACCCGCCGTAGTCAACTCTGGAAACACCATATATTTT. This translates into CASSSPAVVNSGNTIYF.

V usage is TRBV30 and J usage is TRBJ1-2, with D unresolved. CDR1 and CDR2 from the germline V gene are GTSNPN and SVGIG (reference sequence). The length of the CDR3 is 12 residues. Trimming left V 4 bases short and J 0 bases short, with 6 bases between. The CDR3 reads CAWNRANYGYTF. Here the CDR3 DNA reads TGTGCCTGGAACAGAGCTAACTATGGCTACACCTTC.

CDR3 residues: CASRQGAAAPLHF. CDR3 sequence (DNA): TGTGCCAGCAGGCAGGGGGCCGCCGCACCCCTCCACTTT. The J gene is TRBJ1-6, the V gene TRBV2; 8 bases are shared with TRBD1. Germline V gene lookup returns CDR1 SNHLY and CDR2 FYNNEI. V lost 6 bases to trimming and J lost 11 bases; unmatched junction nucleotides: 6. The CDR3 is 13 amino acids.

The CDR3 sequence is CAISPTRLGEQYF. The CDR3 coding sequence is TGTGCCATCTCCCCTACTCGTCTCGGCGAGCAGTACTTC. The rearrangement links TRBV5-4 to TRBJ2-7, with D hard to call. This CDR3 is built from 13 residues. CDR1 and CDR2 (germline): SGHNT, YYREEE (reference sequence). V was cut by 9 bases and J by 6 bases, with 19 bases left in between.

The gene calls are TRBV27 and TRBJ2-6; the match to TRBD1 covers 9 bases. V trimming: 4 bases; J trimming: 0 bases; junction bases outside the gene matches: 13. This CDR3 spans 20 amino acids. Germline V gene lookup returns CDR1 MNHEY and CDR2 SMNVEV (reference sequence). CDR3 sequence reads: CASSYKGQGGKTSGANVLTF. The CDR3 nucleotides read TGTGCCAGCAGTTATAAGGGACAGGGAGGGAAAACCTCTGGGGCCAACGTCCTGACTTTC.

This sequence joins TRBV5-1 and TRBJ2-3, with TRBD1 matching 8 bases. The ends lost 7 bases at V and 0 bases at J; junction bases unmatched: 7. Per the germline V gene, CDR1 is SGHRS and CDR2 is YFSETQ. The CDR3 runs 15 residues. CDR3 nucleotide sequence: TGCGCCAGCGGATCGGGACAGGTTAGCACAGATACGCAGTATTTT. It yields the protein CASGSGQVSTDTQYF.

J is TRBJ2-3 and V is TRBV9, with 8 bases fitting TRBD1. The CDR3 totals 13 residues. Germline CDR1 is SGDLS and CDR2 is YYNGEE. V dropped 8 bases and J dropped 0; count of bases not matched to a gene: 2. This CDR3 is CASGTGSTDTQYF. CDR3 DNA: TGTGCCAGTGGGACAGGCAGCACAGATACGCAGTATTTT. Based on the CDR3 plus reference TRBV9 and TRBJ2-3, the full variable domain is DSGVTQTPKHLITATGQRVTLRCSPRSGDLSVYWYQQSLDQGLQFLIQYYNGEERAKGNILERFSAQQFPDLHSELNLSSLELGDSALYFCASGTGSTDTQYFGPGTRLTVL.

This clone was counted a single time. This rearrangement joins TRBV19 to TRBJ2-3, with 8 bases matching TRBD2. This CDR3 comprises 14 residues. The V gene end was trimmed by 2 bases and the J gene end by 6 bases; junction bases not matched to a gene: 4. Germline loops: CDR1 LNHDA, CDR2 SQIVND (reference sequence). This CDR3 reads CASSISRGGDTQYF. The CDR3 nucleotides are TGTGCCAGTAGTATATCCCGGGGGGGTGATACGCAGTATTTT.

In nucleotides, the CDR3 is TGCGCCAGCAGGTGGAACGGGGGTTCGAACACCGGGGAGCTGTTTTTT. It specifies CASRWNGGSNTGELFF. This chain connects TRBV5-1 to TRBJ2-2; D is possibly TRBD2 (6 bases). There are 16 residues in the CDR3. Germline CDR1 and CDR2: SGHRS and YFSETQ. V lost 5 bases, J lost 0 bases, and 14 bases lay in between.

The gene calls are TRBV11-2 and TRBJ1-5; the match to TRBD1 covers 7 bases. V dropped 4 bases and J dropped 4; count of bases not matched to a gene: 4. Germline V gives CDR1 SGHAT, CDR2 FQNNGV. This CDR3 spans 14 amino acids. The CDR3 sequence: CASSSGTENQPQHF. DNA for the CDR3: TGTGCCAGCAGCTCCGGGACAGAAAATCAGCCCCAGCATTTT.

This clone turned up a few times. V is TRBV2 and J is TRBJ1-5, with 12 bases fitting TRBD1. The CDR3 is 16 residues long. The V gene's germline CDR1 is SNHLY and CDR2 FYNNEI. Unmatched junction bases numbered 12, after V lost 6 bases and J lost 9 bases. CDR3 protein: CASSAAGTGGGRPQHF. Written as DNA, the CDR3 is TGTGCCAGCAGCGCCGCCGGGACAGGGGGCGGCCGGCCCCAGCATTTT.

V and J are TRBV19 and TRBJ2-7; TRBD2 might be the D (5 bases). CDR1 is LNHDA, CDR2 SQIVND, per germline (reference sequence). The CDR3 is made up of 14 amino acids. V lost 0 bases, J lost 3 bases, and 9 bases lay in between. The CDR3 here is CASSIDRRIYEQYF. In nucleotides, the CDR3 is TGTGCCAGTAGTATAGACAGGAGGATCTACGAGCAGTACTTC. Full variable domain (remainder filled in from reference TRBV19 and TRBJ2-7): DGGITQSPKYLFRKEGQNVTLSCEQNLNHDAMYWYRQDPGQGLRLIYYSQIVNDFQKGDIAEGYSVSREKKESFPLTVTSAQKNPTAFYLCASSIDRRIYEQYFGPGTRLTVT.

This clone was counted a single time. V is TRBV9 and J is TRBJ2-1; the match to TRBD2 covers 9 bases. This CDR3 spans 15 amino acids. Germline CDR1 and CDR2: SGDLS and YYNGEE. V dropped 0 bases and J dropped 5; count of bases not matched to a gene: 3. This chain's CDR3 is CASSVGLAADNEQFF. The CDR3, as DNA: TGTGCCAGCAGCGTAGGACTAGCGGCTGACAATGAGCAGTTCTTC.

This chain uses TRBV27 with TRBJ2-7; D possibly corresponds to TRBD2 (7 bases). The CDR3 has 14 amino acids. V lost 4 bases and J lost 0, with 10 bases in between. Germline CDR1 and CDR2: MNHEY and SMNVEV (reference sequence). This CDR3 is CASSWGGASYEQYF. In DNA, the CDR3 is TGTGCCAGCAGTTGGGGGGGGGCCTCCTACGAGCAGTACTTC.

V and J are TRBV7-9 and TRBJ2-5, with D unresolved. This CDR3 contains 14 residues. The germline V gene has CDR1 SEHNR and CDR2 FQNEAQ (reference sequence). Trimming took off 1 base at V and 0 bases at J, with 6 bases between the two ends. The CDR3 DNA follows: TGTGCCAGCAGCTTAGATGGCTACCAAGAGACCCAGTACTTC. This encodes CASSLDGYQETQYF.

The genes are TRBV29-1 and TRBJ2-5; TRBD1 might be the D (6 bases). The CDR3 covers 13 residues. V lost 4 bases and J 2 bases, leaving 11 bases between the germline ends. Per germline, CDR1 SQVTM and CDR2 ANQGSEA. The CDR3 sequence: CSVAKGQQETQYF. The CDR3 nucleotides are TGCAGCGTTGCGAAGGGACAACAAGAGACCCAGTACTTC.

This clone appeared once. The J gene is TRBJ2-1, the V gene TRBV12-3 or TRBV12-4; 8 nucleotides align to TRBD2. This CDR3 is built from 13 residues. V was clipped by 6 bases and J by 9 bases; unmatched bases: 7. The CDR3 region is CASSLSGSIEQFF. CDR3 DNA: TGTGCCAGCAGCCTGAGCGGGAGCATTGAGCAGTTCTTC.

This chain uses TRBV7-9 with TRBJ2-5; TRBD2 aligns across 8 bases. The CDR3 sequence is 16 residues long. Germline-derived CDR1 and CDR2 are SEHNR and FQNEAQ (reference sequence). Losses at the gene ends were 4 bases for V and 1 base for J; bases not matched to a gene: 8. CDR3 protein: CASSSAGGGVQETQYF. The CDR3 DNA reads as TGTGCCAGCAGCTCCGCCGGGGGGGGTGTCCAAGAGACCCAGTACTTC.

V is TRBV6-2 or TRBV6-3 and J is TRBJ2-1, with 7 bases aligning to TRBD2. The V segment lost 0 bases and the J segment 4 bases; nucleotides outside the gene matches: 15. The CDR3 totals 19 residues. Per the germline V gene, CDR1 is MNHEY and CDR2 is SVGEGT. In DNA, the CDR3 is TGTGCCAGCAGTTACTCCCGTCCGAACCGGGCGGGAGCGTACAATGAGCAGTTCTTC. Translated, it gives CASSYSRPNRAGAYNEQFF.

The V and J genes are TRBV28 and TRBJ1-2, with 7 bases lining up with TRBD1. The CDR3 consists of 13 residues. After removal of 7 bases from V and 5 bases from J, the junction contained 7 bases not matched to a gene. The V gene's germline CDR1 is MDHEN and CDR2 SYDVKM. CDR3 nucleotides: TGTGCCAGCACCTATGGGACAGAGTATGGCTACACCTTC. Protein product: CASTYGTEYGYTF.

The V call is TRBV25-1, the J call TRBJ1-6; 9 bases agree with TRBD1. CDR1 is MGHDK and CDR2 is SYGVNS in the germline V gene. The length of the CDR3 is 15 residues. The V and J ends lost 4 bases and 9 bases, in that order; junction bases with no gene match: 7. CDR3 DNA: TGTGCCAGCAGTGGAAAGGGGACAGGGAGTTCACCCCTCCACTTT. Protein: CASSGKGTGSSPLHF.

This sequence joins TRBV18 and TRBJ1-1; 9 bases fit TRBD1. The CDR3 is 15 residues long. With V trimmed by 5 bases and J by 3 bases, 7 bases remained unmatched. Germline CDR1 KGHSH, CDR2 LQKENI. This chain's CDR3 is CASSVGTGRDTEAFF. The CDR3 nucleotides read TGTGCCAGCTCAGTTGGGACAGGGAGGGACACTGAAGCTTTCTTT.

This chain uses TRBV7-9 with TRBJ1-2; 7 bases are a match to TRBD1. V lost 5 bases, J lost 9 bases, and 9 bases stayed unmatched. CDR3 length: 13 amino acids. CDR1 SEHNR and CDR2 FQNEAQ come from the germline V gene (reference sequence). This CDR3 reads CASSRTGSGRYTF. The CDR3 region has the DNA TGTGCCAGCAGCCGGACAGGATCCGGACGCTACACCTTC.

This rearrangement joins TRBV24-1 to TRBJ1-2, with TRBD1 matching 8 bases. V lost 9 bases to trimming and J lost 7 bases; unmatched junction nucleotides: 9. The germline gives CDR1 KGHDR, CDR2 SFDVKD. The CDR3 contains 13 residues. CDR3 loop: CATSTGGRAGYTF. The CDR3 DNA follows: TGTGCCACCTCTACAGGGGGACGTGCTGGCTACACCTTC.

The CDR3: CASSQGSGARLGKLFF. In DNA, the CDR3 is TGCGCCAGCAGCCAAGGATCAGGCGCCCGTCTTGGAAAACTGTTTTTT. This chain links TRBV4-1 with TRBJ1-4; D is ambiguous. The CDR3 is 16 amino acids. V shed 1 base and J shed 10 bases, with 19 bases lying between them. Per germline, CDR1 MGHRA and CDR2 YSYEKL.

Of note for this clone: Other DNA sequences in the sample encode the same CDR3. The genes are TRBV3-1 (or the pseudogene TRBV3-2) and TRBJ1-5; D not resolved. The germline V and J ends were trimmed by 1 base and 4 bases, with 8 bases remaining between them. The length of the CDR3 is 14 residues. Germline CDR1 and CDR2: LGHDT and YNNKEL (reference sequence). DNA for the CDR3: TGTGCCAGCAGCCAAGGGGCGGGGAATCAGCCCCAGCATTTT. Translated, it gives CASSQGAGNQPQHF.